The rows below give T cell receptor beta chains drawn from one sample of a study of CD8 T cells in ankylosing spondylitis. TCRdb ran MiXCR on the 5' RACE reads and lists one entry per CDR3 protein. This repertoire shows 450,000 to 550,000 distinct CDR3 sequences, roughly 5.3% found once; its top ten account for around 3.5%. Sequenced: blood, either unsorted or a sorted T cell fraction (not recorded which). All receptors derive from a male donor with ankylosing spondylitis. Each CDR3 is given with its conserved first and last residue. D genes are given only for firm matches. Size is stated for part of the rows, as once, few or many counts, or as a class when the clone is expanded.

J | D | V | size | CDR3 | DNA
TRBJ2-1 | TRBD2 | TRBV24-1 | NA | CATSVRGAYNEQFF | TGTGCCACCAGTGTGCGGGGGGCCTACAATGAGCAGTTCTTC
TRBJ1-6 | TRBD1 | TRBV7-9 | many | CASSPDRIHF | TGTGCCAGCAGCCCGGACAGGATCCACTTT
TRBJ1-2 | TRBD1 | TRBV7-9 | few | CASSARRDSQVHGYTF | TGTGCCAGCAGCGCACGGAGGGACAGTCAGGTGCATGGCTACACCTTC
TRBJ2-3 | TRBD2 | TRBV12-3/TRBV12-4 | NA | CASSYGIEREATDTQYF | TGTGCCAGCAGTTATGGGATCGAGCGGGAGGCGACAGATACGCAGTATTTT
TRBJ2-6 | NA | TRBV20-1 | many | CSARDFSGANVLTF | TGCAGTGCTAGAGACTTTTCTGGGGCCAACGTCCTGACTTTC
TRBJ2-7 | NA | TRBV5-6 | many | CASSLVGAHPTYEQYF | TGTGCCAGCAGCTTGGTGGGTGCGCACCCAACCTACGAGCAGTACTTC
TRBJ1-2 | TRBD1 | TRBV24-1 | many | CATSVGTGDPFGYGYTF | TGTGCCACCAGTGTAGGGACAGGGGACCCCTTTGGCTATGGCTACACCTTC
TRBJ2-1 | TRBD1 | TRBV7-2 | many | CASSRTGGIYNEQFF | TGTGCCAGCAGCCGGACAGGGGGAATCTACAATGAGCAGTTCTTC
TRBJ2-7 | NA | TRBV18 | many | CASSPAITYEQYF | TGTGCCAGCTCACCTGCAATTACCTACGAGCAGTACTTC
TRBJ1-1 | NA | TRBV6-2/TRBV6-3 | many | CASSSSWTVEAFF | TGTGCCAGCAGCTCAAGCTGGACAGTTGAAGCTTTCTTT
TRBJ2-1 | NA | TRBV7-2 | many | CASSLGRGSYNEQFF | TGTGCCAGCAGCTTGGGACGGGGATCCTACAATGAGCAGTTCTTC
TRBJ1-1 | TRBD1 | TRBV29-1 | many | CSVQRGVQGRVTEAFF | TGCAGCGTCCAGAGGGGAGTACAGGGGAGGGTCACTGAAGCTTTCTTT
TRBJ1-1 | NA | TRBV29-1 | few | CSVTNPNTEAFF | TGCAGCGTTACGAACCCTAACACTGAAGCTTTCTTT
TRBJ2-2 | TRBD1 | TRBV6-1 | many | CASKKYRGPDTGELFF | TGTGCCAGCAAAAAATACAGGGGGCCGGACACCGGGGAGCTGTTTTTT
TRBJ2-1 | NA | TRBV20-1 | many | CSAVRVWEQFF | TGCAGTGCTGTCAGGGTTTGGGAGCAGTTCTTC
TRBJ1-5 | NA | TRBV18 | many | CASSPQNSNQPQHF | TGTGCCAGCTCACCTCAGAATAGCAATCAGCCCCAGCATTTT
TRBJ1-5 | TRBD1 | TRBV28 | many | CASSSQGFQPQHF | TGTGCCAGCAGTTCACAGGGGTTTCAGCCCCAGCATTTT
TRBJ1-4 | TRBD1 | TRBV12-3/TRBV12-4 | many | CASSTRQGNEKLFF | TGTGCCAGCAGCACTAGACAGGGTAATGAAAAACTGTTTTTT
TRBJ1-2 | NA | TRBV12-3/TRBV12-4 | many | CASSPKPDVGYTF | TGTGCCAGCAGCCCCAAGCCCGACGTCGGCTACACCTTC
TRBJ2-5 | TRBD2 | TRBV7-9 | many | CASSWGLAGETQYF | TGTGCCAGCAGCTGGGGACTAGCGGGAGAGACCCAGTACTTC
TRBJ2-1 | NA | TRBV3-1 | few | CASSQVLRLSEQFF | TGTGCCAGCAGCCAAGTTCTCCGGCTAAGTGAGCAGTTCTTC
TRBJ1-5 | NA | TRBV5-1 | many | CASSLEWGTQPQHF | TGCGCCAGCAGCTTGGAGTGGGGGACTCAGCCCCAGCATTTT
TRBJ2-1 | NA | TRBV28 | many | CASISYRTSSYNEQFF | TGTGCCAGCATTAGTTACAGGACGAGCTCCTACAATGAGCAGTTCTTC
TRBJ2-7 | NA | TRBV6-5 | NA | CASSYSFLTDGYEQYF | TGTGCCAGCAGTTACTCGTTTTTGACAGACGGCTACGAGCAGTACTTC
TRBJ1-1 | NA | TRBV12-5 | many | CASGLVREAFF | TGTGCTAGTGGTTTGGTCCGGGAAGCTTTCTTT
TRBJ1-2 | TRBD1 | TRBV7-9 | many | CASSSRDRDGDGYTF | TGTGCCAGCAGCTCAAGAGACAGGGATGGCGATGGCTACACCTTC
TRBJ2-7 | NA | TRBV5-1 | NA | CASSRTLGVYEQYF | TGCGCCAGCAGCAGGACACTGGGGGTCTACGAGCAGTACTTC
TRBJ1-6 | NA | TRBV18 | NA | CASSQPGRGNSPLHF | TGTGCCAGCTCACAACCGGGACGAGGGAATTCACCCCTCCACTTT
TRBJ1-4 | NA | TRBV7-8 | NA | CASKAGGSEKLFF | TGTGCCAGCAAGGCTGGGGGCTCTGAAAAACTGTTTTTT
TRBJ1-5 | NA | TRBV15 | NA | CATSPGARQYNQPQHF | TGTGCCACCAGCCCGGGGGCGCGACAGTACAATCAGCCCCAGCATTTT
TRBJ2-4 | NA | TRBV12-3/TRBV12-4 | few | CASSLFRLNIQYF | TGTGCCAGCAGTTTGTTTCGGTTAAACATTCAGTACTTC
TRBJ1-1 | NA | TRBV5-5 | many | CASSFTGTGAFF | TGTGCCAGCAGCTTTACCGGGACGGGGGCTTTCTTT
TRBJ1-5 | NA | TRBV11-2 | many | CASSLFRDTVSSNQPQHF | TGTGCCAGCAGCTTATTTCGTGATACGGTCAGTAGCAATCAGCCCCAGCATTTT
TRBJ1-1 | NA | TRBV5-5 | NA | CASSLVRDTSRTEAFF | TGTGCCAGCAGCTTGGTCCGGGACACCTCGCGCACTGAAGCTTTCTTT
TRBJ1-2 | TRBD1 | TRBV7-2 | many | CASSSQAGQGGYGYTF | TGTGCCAGCAGCTCCCAAGCGGGACAGGGGGGCTATGGCTACACCTTC
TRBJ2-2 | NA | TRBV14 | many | CASSPRLYPAGELFF | TGTGCCAGCAGCCCACGACTCTACCCGGCCGGGGAGCTGTTTTTT
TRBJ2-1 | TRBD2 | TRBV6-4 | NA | CASSRLAGADNEQFF | TGTGCCAGCAGCAGACTAGCGGGAGCCGACAATGAGCAGTTCTTC
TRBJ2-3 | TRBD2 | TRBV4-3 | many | CASSQVTLAGGRPDTQYF | TGCGCCAGCAGCCAAGTTACACTAGCGGGAGGTCGGCCAGATACGCAGTATTTT
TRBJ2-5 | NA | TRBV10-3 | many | CAISESLQYQETQYF | TGTGCCATCAGTGAGTCACTACAGTACCAAGAGACCCAGTACTTC
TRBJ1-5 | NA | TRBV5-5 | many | CASSSLPGRPQHF | TGTGCCAGCAGCTCCCTGCCCGGACGGCCCCAGCATTTT
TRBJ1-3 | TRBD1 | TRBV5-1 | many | CASSLAGTGAGNTIYF | TGCGCCAGCAGCTTGGCCGGGACAGGGGCTGGAAACACCATATATTTT
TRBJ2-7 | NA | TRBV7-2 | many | CASSLGGMGYEQYF | TGTGCCAGCAGCTTAGGGGGGATGGGCTACGAGCAGTACTTC
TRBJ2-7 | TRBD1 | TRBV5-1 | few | CASKDRGRGEQYF | TGCGCCAGTAAGGACAGGGGGCGCGGCGAGCAGTACTTC
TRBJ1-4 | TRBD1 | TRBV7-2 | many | CASSVGAGQGFEKLFF | TGTGCCAGCAGCGTGGGTGCGGGACAGGGGTTTGAAAAACTGTTTTTT
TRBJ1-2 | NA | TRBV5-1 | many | CASSPGQSSNTF | TGCGCCAGCAGCCCAGGACAGTCTTCGAACACCTTC
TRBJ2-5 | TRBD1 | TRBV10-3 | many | CAIRGDSAVETQYF | TGTGCCATCAGAGGGGACAGCGCCGTGGAGACCCAGTACTTC
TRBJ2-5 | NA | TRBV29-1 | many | CSVDTGLETQYF | TGCAGCGTTGATACAGGGTTGGAGACCCAGTACTTC
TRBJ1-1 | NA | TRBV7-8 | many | CASSLMRGRNTEAFF | TGTGCCAGCAGCTTAATGCGGGGAAGGAACACTGAAGCTTTCTTT
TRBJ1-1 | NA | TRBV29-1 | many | CSGGLNTEAFF | TGCAGCGGGGGACTTAACACTGAAGCTTTCTTT
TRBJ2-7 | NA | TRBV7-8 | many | CASSLAIGPTEQYF | TGTGCCAGCAGCTTAGCAATCGGCCCTACAGAGCAGTACTTC
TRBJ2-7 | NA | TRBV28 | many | CASSFFYEQYF | TGTGCCAGCAGTTTTTTCTACGAGCAGTACTTC
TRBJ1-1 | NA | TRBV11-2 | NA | CASSLIRGLNTEAFF | TGTGCCAGCAGCCTAATCCGGGGGTTGAACACTGAAGCTTTCTTT
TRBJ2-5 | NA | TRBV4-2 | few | CASSQVGVQETQYF | TGTGCCAGCAGCCAAGTCGGGGTCCAAGAGACCCAGTACTTC
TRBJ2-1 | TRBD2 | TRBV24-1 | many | CATSATWEGEQFF | TGTGCCACCAGTGCTACGTGGGAGGGTGAGCAGTTCTTC
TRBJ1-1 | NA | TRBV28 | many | CASSAPSAGNTEAFF | TGTGCCAGCAGTGCCCCATCCGCAGGGAACACTGAAGCTTTCTTT
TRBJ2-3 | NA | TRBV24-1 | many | CATSDLHWYF | TGTGCCACCAGTGATTTGCACTGGTATTTT
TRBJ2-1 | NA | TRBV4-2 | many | CASSQAGSYNEQFF | TGTGCCAGCAGCCAAGCTGGGAGCTACAATGAGCAGTTCTTC